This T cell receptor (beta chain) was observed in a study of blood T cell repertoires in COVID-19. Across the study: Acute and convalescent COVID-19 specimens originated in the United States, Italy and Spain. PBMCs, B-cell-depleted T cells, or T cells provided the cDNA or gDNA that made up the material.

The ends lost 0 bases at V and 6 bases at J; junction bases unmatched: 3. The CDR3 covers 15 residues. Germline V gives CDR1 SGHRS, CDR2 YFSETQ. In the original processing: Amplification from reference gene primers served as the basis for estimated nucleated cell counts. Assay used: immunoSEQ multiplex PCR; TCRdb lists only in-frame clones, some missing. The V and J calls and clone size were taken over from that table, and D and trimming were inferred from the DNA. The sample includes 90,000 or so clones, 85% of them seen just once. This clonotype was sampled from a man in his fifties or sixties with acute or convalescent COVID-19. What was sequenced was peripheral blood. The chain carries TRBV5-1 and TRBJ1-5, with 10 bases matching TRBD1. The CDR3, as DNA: TGCGCCAGCAGCTTGGGACAGGGGGCCGGTCAGCCCCAGCATTTT. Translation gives CASSLGQGAGQPQHF.